This paragraph covers one T cell receptor beta chain sequence. This entry comes from a study of control samples from healthy donors and cancer patients. Germline CDR1 reads LGHNA; CDR2 reads YNFKEQ. CDR3 length: 13 residues. The V and J ends lost 5 bases and 3 bases respectively, with 11 bases between them. Profiled with immunoSEQ multiplex PCR; TCRdb holds only in-frame clones, not every one. The table records 150,000 to 200,000 clones, around nine tenths of them present only once. The clonotype was recovered from a man between 25 and 39 years old in good health. The sample taken for sequencing was blood. This chain uses TRBV4-2 with TRBJ2-7; weak D call: TRBD2 (5 bases). CDR3 protein: CASSYLRDYEQYF. The CDR3 DNA reads as TGTGCCAGCAGCTACCTGAGGGACTACGAGCAGTACTTC.